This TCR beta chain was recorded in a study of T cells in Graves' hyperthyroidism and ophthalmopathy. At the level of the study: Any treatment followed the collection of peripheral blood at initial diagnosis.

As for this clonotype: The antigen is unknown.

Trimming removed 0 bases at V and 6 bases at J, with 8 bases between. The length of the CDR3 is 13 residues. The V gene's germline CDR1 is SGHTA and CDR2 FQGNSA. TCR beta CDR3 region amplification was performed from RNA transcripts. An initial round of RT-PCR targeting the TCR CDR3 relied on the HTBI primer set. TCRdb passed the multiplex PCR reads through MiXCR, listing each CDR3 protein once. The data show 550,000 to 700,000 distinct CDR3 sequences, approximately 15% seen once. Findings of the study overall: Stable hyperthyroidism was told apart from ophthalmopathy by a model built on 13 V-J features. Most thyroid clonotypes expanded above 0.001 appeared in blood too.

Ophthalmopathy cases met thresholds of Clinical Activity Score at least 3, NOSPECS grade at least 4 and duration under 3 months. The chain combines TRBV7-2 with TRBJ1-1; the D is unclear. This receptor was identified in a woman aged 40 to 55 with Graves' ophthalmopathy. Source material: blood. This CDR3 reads CASSLAEVAEAFF. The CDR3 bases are TGTGCCAGCAGCTTAGCAGAAGTCGCTGAAGCTTTCTTT. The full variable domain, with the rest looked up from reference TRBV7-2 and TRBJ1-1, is GAGVSQSPSNKVTEKGKDVELRCDPISGHTALYWYRQSLGQGLEFLIYFQGNSAPDKSGLPSDRFSAERTGGSVSTLTIQRTQQEDSAVYLCASSLAEVAEAFFGQGTRLTVV.